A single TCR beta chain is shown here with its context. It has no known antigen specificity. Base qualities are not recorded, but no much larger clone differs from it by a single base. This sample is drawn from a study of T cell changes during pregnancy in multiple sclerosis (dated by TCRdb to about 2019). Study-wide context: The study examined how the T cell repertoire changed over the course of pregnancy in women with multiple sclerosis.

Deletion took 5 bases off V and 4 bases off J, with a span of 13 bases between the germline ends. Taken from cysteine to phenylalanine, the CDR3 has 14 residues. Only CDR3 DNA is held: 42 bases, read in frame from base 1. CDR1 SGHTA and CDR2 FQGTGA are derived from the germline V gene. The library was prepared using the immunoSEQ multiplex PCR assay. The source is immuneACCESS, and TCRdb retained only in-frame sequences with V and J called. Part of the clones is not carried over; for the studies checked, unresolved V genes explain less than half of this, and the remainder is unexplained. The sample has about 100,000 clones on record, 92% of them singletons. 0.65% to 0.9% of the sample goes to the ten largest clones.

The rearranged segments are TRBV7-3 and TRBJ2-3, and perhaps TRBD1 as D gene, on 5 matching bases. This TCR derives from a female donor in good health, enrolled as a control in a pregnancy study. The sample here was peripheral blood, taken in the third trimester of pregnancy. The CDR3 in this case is CASSPAQGPDTQYF. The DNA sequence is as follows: TGTGCCAGCAGCCCCGCCCAGGGTCCAGATACGCAGTATTTT.